One sample yielded the 10 T cell receptor beta chains listed below, sequenced in a study of beta chain features in type 1 diabetes. The isolated RNA, all of it, was reverse transcribed, so expressed TCRB transcripts were what got sequenced. Produced via immunoSEQ multiplex PCR; TCRdb's table is partial and in-frame only. The sample lists about 260,000 clones, roughly two thirds occurring once. The sequenced sample was naive CD4+ T cells from blood. These receptors came from a man aged 25 to 40 in good health.

The chain has TRBV2 and TRBJ2-6, with D unresolved. The germline V gene encodes CDR1 SNHLY and CDR2 FYNNEI. The CDR3 extends over 15 amino acids. V gave up 0 bases and J gave up 1 base, with 4 bases separating them. In DNA form, the CDR3 reads TGTGCCAGCAGTGAAGCAAGATCTGGGGCCAACGTCCTGACTTTC. It yields the protein CASSEARSGANVLTF.

This clone was counted between two and nine times. The gene calls are TRBV27 and TRBJ2-1, with TRBD1 identical over 9 bases. The CDR3 has 16 amino acids. V shed 0 bases and J 7 bases; nucleotides not matched to a gene: 7. Per germline, CDR1 MNHEY and CDR2 SMNVEV (reference sequence). CDR3: CASSLSVGQGKNEQFF. The CDR3 nucleotides are TGTGCCAGCAGTTTATCGGTTGGACAGGGGAAGAATGAGCAGTTCTTC.

The CDR3 DNA reads TGTGCCAGCAGCTTAGCTATGCGGGGTAATTCACCCCTCCACTTT. This codes for CASSLAMRGNSPLHF. The chain carries TRBV7-2 and TRBJ1-6; D is unresolved. The CDR3 spans 15 residues. Looked up from germline, CDR1 is SGHTA and CDR2 is FQGNSA. The V end lost 0 bases, the J end lost 6 bases, and 9 bases lay between the germline ends.

V gene TRBV25-1 combines with J gene TRBJ2-1; either TRBD1 or TRBD2 may supply D (7 bases each). Germline V CDR1 and CDR2: MGHDK, SYGVNS. CDR3 length: 16 residues. Trimming removed 3 bases from V and 5 bases from J, with 17 bases in between. CDR3 bases: TGTGCCAGCAGTGAGAGGAGCGGGACAGCGAACAATGAGCAGTTCTTC. This translates into CASSERSGTANNEQFF. The complete variable domain, with remaining parts taken from reference TRBV25-1 and TRBJ2-1, reads EADIYQTPRYLVIGTGKKITLECSQTMGHDKMYWYQQDPGMELHLIHYSYGVNSTEKGDLSSESTVSRIRTEHFPLTLESARPSHTSQYLCASSERSGTANNEQFFGPGTRLTVL.

The chain links TRBV30 to TRBJ1-1, with 9 bases fitting TRBD1. The CDR3 has 17 amino acids. Germline assignment: CDR1 GTSNPN and CDR2 SVGIG (reference sequence). The J segment lost 7 bases and the V segment lost 1 base, leaving 16 bases of the junction unmatched. The CDR3 spells CAWSGGTGQIKGGEAFF. As DNA, the CDR3 is TGTGCCTGGAGTGGGGGGACAGGGCAAATAAAGGGCGGTGAAGCTTTCTTT.

Only a few counts were recorded for this clone. V gene TRBV29-1 combines with J gene TRBJ1-1; D is ambiguous. This CDR3 spans 13 amino acids. In germline, CDR1 is SQVTM, CDR2 ANQGSEA. Trimming removed 7 bases at V and 0 bases at J, with 12 bases between. Here the CDR3 reads CSATPQMNTEAFF. The DNA of the CDR3 is TGCAGCGCCACCCCCCAGATGAACACTGAAGCTTTCTTT.

This chain joins TRBV10-3 and TRBJ1-6; the match to TRBD1 covers 10 bases. This CDR3 is 17 amino acids long. Germline CDR1 ENHRY, CDR2 SYGVKD. Trimming cost V 0 bases and J 10 bases; bases outside gene matches: 9. CDR3 in amino acids: CAISESHPGQGTSPLHF. The CDR3 DNA follows: TGTGCCATCAGTGAGTCCCATCCGGGACAGGGGACCTCACCCCTCCACTTT.

The gene calls are TRBV9 and TRBJ2-1; D is unresolved. The CDR3 extends over 15 amino acids. Trimming took 4 bases from V and 4 from J, leaving 15 bases between them. Germline V gene data show CDR1 as SGDLS and CDR2 as YYNGEE. The CDR3 nucleotides are TGTGCCAGCAGCCGAGACCAACTACGTTACAATGAGCAGTTCTTC. Its translation: CASSRDQLRYNEQFF.

Details on this clone: A junction boundary mismatches the germline segment, possibly from a read error. This chain joins TRBV10-3 and TRBJ2-7, with D tentatively TRBD2 (5 bases). This CDR3 has 12 residues. The germline V gene encodes CDR1 ENHRY and CDR2 SYGVKD. DNA for the CDR3: TGTGCCATCATCTCCTCTGAGGGTAACTTGACCTTC. Protein: CAIISSEGNLTF.

This clone showed up just once. The CDR3 spells CASSDPGTGNQPQHF. The CDR3 DNA sequence: TGTGCCAGCAGTGACCCCGGGACGGGCAATCAGCCCCAGCATTTT. V gene TRBV25-1 combines with J gene TRBJ1-5; maybe TRBD1 (5 bases). V was shortened by 3 bases and J by 2 bases, with 11 bases between the two germline ends. The length of the CDR3 is 15 residues. Germline CDR1 and CDR2: MGHDK and SYGVNS.